Presented here are 28 T cell receptor beta chains from one specimen sequenced in a study of regulatory T cells in long-lasting Graves disease. Libraries of TCR beta came from iRepertoire HTBI primers plus Arm-PCR of CDR3 regions. TCRdb re-analysed the multiplex PCR reads in MiXCR, keeping a single row per CDR3 protein. The sample lists about 450,000 distinct CDR3 sequences, about 15% occurring once. The time point here: newly diagnosed GD, antithyroid drugs for less than 3 months. PBMC-derived RNA was used for the TCR library. The same sample was also studied in work on T cells in Graves' hyperthyroidism and ophthalmopathy.

The specimen comprised peripheral blood mononuclear cells (PBMCs), sampled at new diagnosis, from a patient treated with antithyroid drugs. These receptors were collected from a woman aged 45-65 years with Graves disease.

This chain joins TRBV29-1 and TRBJ1-2; 8 bases agree with TRBD1. The V segment lost 3 bases and the J segment 8 bases; nucleotides outside the gene matches: 5. The CDR3 has 12 residues. Germline CDR1 and CDR2: SQVTM and ANQGSEA. For the CDR3, the DNA is TGCAGCGTTGACTCAGGGGGCAACGGCTACACCTTC. Encoded protein: CSVDSGGNGYTF.

This clonotype has at least ten counts. The chain joins TRBV7-3 to TRBJ2-5, with D unresolved. The germline V gene has CDR1 SGHTA and CDR2 FQGTGA. Trimming removed 3 bases from V and 5 bases from J, with 10 bases in between. There are 13 residues in the CDR3. The chain's CDR3 is CASSLSRDETQYF. CDR3 nucleotide sequence: TGTGCCAGCAGCTTGAGTAGGGATGAGACCCAGTACTTC.

The table lists this clonotype with a few counts. The chain is built from TRBV12-3 or TRBV12-4 and TRBJ2-1; 9 nucleotides align to TRBD1. The CDR3 has 15 amino acids. Trimming removed 7 bases from V and 4 bases from J; junction bases left unmatched: 8. CDR3 nucleotides: TGTGCCAGCACCCATGACAGGGGGAGATACAATGAGCAGTTCTTC. Translation gives CASTHDRGRYNEQFF.

Concerning this clonotype: This clone may be a read error of a much larger clone one base away. The chain couples TRBV12-5 to TRBJ2-3, with D perhaps TRBD2 (6 bases). Germline values: CDR1 LGHNT, CDR2 FRNRAP. CDR3 length: 16 residues. Here the CDR3 reads CASGLVVGGVTDAQYF. Here the CDR3 DNA reads TGTGCTAGTGGTTTGGTCGTCGGGGGAGTCACAGATGCGCAGTATTTT.

The V and J genes are TRBV5-8 and TRBJ2-3; 10 positions agree with TRBD2. Germline trimming cut 5 bases from V and 4 bases from J; bases unmatched to any gene: 7. CDR3 length: 15 residues. Per the germline V gene, CDR1 is SGHTS and CDR2 is YDEGEE. The CDR3 region is CASRPAGGTADTQYF. Here the CDR3 DNA reads TGTGCCAGCAGACCAGCGGGAGGGACAGCAGATACGCAGTATTTT.

V and J are TRBV14 and TRBJ2-7, with 14 bases identical to TRBD2. Looked up from germline, CDR1 is SGHDN and CDR2 is FVKESK. V lost 0 bases to trimming and J lost 4 bases; unmatched junction nucleotides: 5. The CDR3 contains 17 residues. The DNA of the CDR3 is TGTGCCAGCAGCCAAGATGAGGGGACTAGCGGGAGATACGAGCAGTACTTC. Translated, it gives CASSQDEGTSGRYEQYF.

This clonotype was observed a handful of times. This rearrangement joins TRBV3-1 to TRBJ2-2; 11 bases align to TRBD2. The CDR3 loop spans 17 amino acids. Germline CDR1 is LGHDT and CDR2 is YNNKEL (reference sequence). The V and J ends lost 8 bases and 0 bases, in that order; junction bases with no gene match: 8. CDR3 amino acids: CASERLAGGSNTGELFF. The CDR3 bases are TGTGCCAGCGAGCGGTTAGCGGGAGGGTCGAACACCGGGGAGCTGTTTTTT.

This clonotype was seen at least ten times. The CDR3 DNA is TGCAGTGCTAGGATGGGGGGGAACACCGGGGAGCTGTTTTTT. Translation gives CSARMGGNTGELFF. This chain connects TRBV20-1 to TRBJ2-2; maybe TRBD2 (6 bases). Per germline, CDR1 DFQATT and CDR2 SNEGSKA (reference sequence). The CDR3 contains 14 residues. The ends were cut back, 3 bases at V and 1 base at J, with 9 bases in the middle.

The chain links TRBV29-1 to TRBJ1-2; D not resolved. Germline loops: CDR1 SQVTM, CDR2 ANQGSEA. Trimming removed 6 bases at V and 4 bases at J, with 18 bases between. The CDR3 has 14 residues. CDR3 DNA: TGCAGCGTGCCTGGTAGAGTGGAAACCTATGGCTACACCTTC. This translates into CSVPGRVETYGYTF.

V is TRBV7-9 and J is TRBJ2-7; D may be TRBD1 (5 bases). Germline CDR1 reads SEHNR; CDR2 reads FQNEAQ (reference sequence). There are 16 residues in the CDR3. V gave up 1 base and J gave up 2 bases, with 15 bases separating them. The CDR3 reads CASSLVRGMGTYEQYF. Written as DNA, the CDR3 is TGTGCCAGCAGCTTAGTTAGGGGAATGGGAACCTACGAGCAGTACTTC.

This clonotype was counted only a few times. The chain links TRBV13 to TRBJ2-5; no definite D call. The V end was cut by 3 bases, the J end by 1 base, with 9 bases between. This CDR3 contains 14 residues. Germline-derived CDR1 and CDR2 are PRHDT and FYEKMQ (reference sequence). The CDR3 coding sequence is TGTGCCAGCAGCTTCAGAAAAATCCAAGAGACCCAGTACTTC. It translates to CASSFRKIQETQYF.

This clonotype was recorded at least ten times. V gene TRBV28 combines with J gene TRBJ2-7; D gene ambiguous. The germline CDR1 and CDR2 sequences are MDHEN and SYDVKM. V dropped 5 bases and J dropped 2 bases, with 10 bases sitting between them. The CDR3 contains 13 residues. CDR3 nucleotide sequence: TGTGCCAGCAGTACCGGATACACCTACGAGCAGTACTTC. Its protein product is CASSTGYTYEQYF.

The chain employs TRBV5-1 and TRBJ2-7; 10 bases line up with TRBD2. Trimming took 1 base from V and 3 from J; bases not matched to a gene: 13. CDR1 is SGHRS and CDR2 is YFSETQ in the germline V gene. The length of the CDR3 is 18 residues. CDR3 region: CASSLMSSGSLENYEQYF. DNA for the CDR3: TGCGCCAGCAGCTTGATGTCTAGCGGGAGTTTGGAAAACTACGAGCAGTACTTC.

This clonotype was observed many times. The chain recombines TRBV15 with TRBJ2-6, with D hard to call. Trimming cost V 3 bases and J 0 bases, with 3 bases left between them. Germline lookup yields CDR1 LNHNV and CDR2 YYDKDF (reference sequence). The CDR3 runs to 14 residues. The CDR3 DNA reads as TGTGCCACCAGCAGGTTCTCTGGGGCCAACGTCCTGACTTTC. Amino acid sequence: CATSRFSGANVLTF.

In this sample, this clonotype turned up a few times. The chain has TRBV20-1 and TRBJ1-1; 7 nucleotides agree with TRBD1. The length of the CDR3 is 14 residues. The germline CDR1 and CDR2 sequences are DFQATT and SNEGSKA (reference sequence). Trimming cost V 6 bases and J 0 bases; bases outside gene matches: 7. CDR3 nucleotide sequence: TGCAGTGCGATGGGGACAGTCTTGAACACTGAAGCTTTCTTT. Its translation: CSAMGTVLNTEAFF.

This clonotype was counted many times. The chain joins TRBV20-1 to TRBJ2-1, with 11 bases identical to TRBD1. This CDR3 has 15 amino acids. Per germline, CDR1 DFQATT and CDR2 SNEGSKA (reference sequence). J was trimmed by 7 bases and V by 3 bases; bases with no gene match: 8. Here the CDR3 reads CSASGGDRGWNEQFF. CDR3 bases: TGCAGTGCTAGCGGTGGGGACAGGGGGTGGAATGAGCAGTTCTTC.

The chain links TRBV4-2 to TRBJ2-1; TRBD2 matches 15 bases. CDR3 length equals 19 residues. The J segment lost 0 bases and the V segment lost 4 bases, leaving 7 bases of the junction unmatched. Germline-derived CDR1 and CDR2 are LGHNA and YNFKEQ. In nucleotides, the CDR3 is TGTGCCAGCAGCCCGGGACTAGCGGGAGGCGGGGGCTCCTACAATGAGCAGTTCTTC. Translating it yields CASSPGLAGGGGSYNEQFF.

This clonotype was counted only a few times. The chain employs TRBV4-1 and TRBJ1-5, with D unresolved. Germline V gene sequence: CDR1 MGHRA, CDR2 YSYEKL. This CDR3 contains 17 residues. The V end was cut by 0 bases, the J end by 6 bases, with 18 bases between. Here the CDR3 DNA reads TGCGCCAGCAGCCAAGATTTCGGTGGAAGGGAAACTCAGCCCCAGCATTTT. Protein: CASSQDFGGRETQPQHF.

This clonotype was detected ten times or more. The chain has TRBV28 and TRBJ2-1; 8 bases fit TRBD2. The CDR3 has 14 residues. Germline V gene sequence: CDR1 MDHEN, CDR2 SYDVKM. The ends lost 6 bases at V and 3 bases at J; junction bases unmatched: 4. The DNA for the CDR3 is TGTGCCAGCAGCTTAAGCGGGAGCTACAATGAGCAGTTCTTC. The encoded protein is CASSLSGSYNEQFF.

This clonotype was observed at least ten times. This rearrangement joins TRBV6-2 or TRBV6-3 to TRBJ1-6; tentatively, D is TRBD1 (6 bases). Germline V lookup: CDR1 MNHEY, CDR2 SVGEGT. V lost 0 bases, J lost 8 bases, and 11 bases lay in between. The CDR3 sequence is 15 residues long. CDR3 nucleotides: TGTGCCAGCAGTTACTCGGCAGGGGAGTATTCACCCCTCCACTTT. Translation: CASSYSAGEYSPLHF.

This clonotype showed up just a few times. This chain joins TRBV20-1 and TRBJ2-1; D may correspond to TRBD1 or TRBD2 (5 bases each). The CDR3 sequence is 13 residues long. The ends were cut back, 5 bases at V and 8 bases at J, with 16 bases in the middle. Germline loops: CDR1 DFQATT, CDR2 SNEGSKA (reference sequence). CDR3 in DNA: TGCAGTGCTGCCCGGGACCCATCGGATGAGCAGTTCTTC. Translation: CSAARDPSDEQFF.

The chain uses TRBV6-2 or TRBV6-3 and TRBJ2-3; D is possibly TRBD1 or TRBD2 (6 bases each). In germline, CDR1 is MNHEY, CDR2 SVGEGT. This CDR3 region has 15 residues. Trimming left V 2 bases short and J 0 bases short, with 9 bases between. The CDR3 is CASSYGGRSTDTQYF. The CDR3 DNA is TGTGCCAGCAGTTACGGGGGGCGCAGCACAGATACGCAGTATTTT.

V is TRBV20-1 and J is TRBJ2-1; D unclear. CDR1 is DFQATT, CDR2 SNEGSKA, per germline (reference sequence). V was pared by 4 bases and J by 8 bases, with 15 bases between. The CDR3 has 13 residues. The CDR3 loop reads CSAKGIMKDEQFF. The CDR3 nucleotides read TGCAGTGCTAAGGGCATCATGAAGGATGAGCAGTTCTTC.

This clonotype was seen repeatedly, ten times or more. The V and J genes are TRBV2 and TRBJ1-2; D not resolved. Germline lookup yields CDR1 SNHLY and CDR2 FYNNEI. CDR3 length: 12 residues. V was trimmed by 7 bases and J by 4 bases, leaving 10 bases between them. For the CDR3, the DNA is TGTGCCAGCAATGGACTTTTCTATGGCTACACCTTC. Translated, it gives CASNGLFYGYTF.

DNA of the CDR3: TGTGCCAGCAGCCAAGTGGGACTAGCGTTTGAGCAGTTCTTC. Protein sequence: CASSQVGLAFEQFF. The J gene is TRBJ2-1, the V gene TRBV3-1; 10 bases line up with TRBD2. The CDR3 consists of 14 residues. Trimming removed 1 base from V and 9 bases from J; junction bases left unmatched: 3. CDR1 is LGHDT, CDR2 YNNKEL, per germline (reference sequence).

This clonotype was detected ten times or more. This chain uses TRBV28 with TRBJ2-3; tentative D call: TRBD1 (5 bases). The CDR3 runs 16 residues. Between the trimmed V and J ends, which lost 1 base and 3 bases, there was a span of 14 bases. CDR1 is MDHEN, CDR2 SYDVKM, per germline. The CDR3 DNA sequence: TGTGCCAGCAGTTTATTAGGGGAATCCTTGACAGATACGCAGTATTTT. Translating gives CASSLLGESLTDTQYF.

Ten or more counts support this clonotype. The V call is TRBV9, the J call TRBJ2-5; maybe TRBD1 (6 bases). V was clipped by 3 bases and J by 4 bases, with 10 bases between them. The CDR3 covers 13 residues. Germline CDR1 reads SGDLS; CDR2 reads YYNGEE. CDR3 in amino acids: CASSGSRGETQYF. The CDR3 region has the DNA TGTGCCAGCAGCGGCAGCAGGGGAGAGACCCAGTACTTC.

This clonotype was seen repeatedly, ten times or more. The genes are TRBV2 and TRBJ2-7, with 8 bases aligning to TRBD1. V shed 8 bases and J 3 bases; nucleotides not matched to a gene: 21. Germline-derived CDR1 and CDR2 are SNHLY and FYNNEI. This CDR3 spans 18 amino acids. In nucleotides, the CDR3 is TGTGCCAGCCGCCCTGACAGGGGTTTTTTCTCCATTTACTACGAGCAGTACTTC. Amino acids: CASRPDRGFFSIYYEQYF.